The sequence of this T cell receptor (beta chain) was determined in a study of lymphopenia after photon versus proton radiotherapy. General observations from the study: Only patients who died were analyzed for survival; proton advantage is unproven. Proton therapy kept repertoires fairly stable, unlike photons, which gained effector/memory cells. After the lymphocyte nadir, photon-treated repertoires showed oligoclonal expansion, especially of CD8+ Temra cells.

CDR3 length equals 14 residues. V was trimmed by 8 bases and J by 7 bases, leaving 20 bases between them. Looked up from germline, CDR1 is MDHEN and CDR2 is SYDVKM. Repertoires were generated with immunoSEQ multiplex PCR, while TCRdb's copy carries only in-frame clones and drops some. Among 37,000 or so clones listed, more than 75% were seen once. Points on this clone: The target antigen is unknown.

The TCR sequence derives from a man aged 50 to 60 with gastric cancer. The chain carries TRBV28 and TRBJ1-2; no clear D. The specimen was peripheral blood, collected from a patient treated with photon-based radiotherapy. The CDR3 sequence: CASCFSGVSSGYTF. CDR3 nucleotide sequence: TGTGCCAGCTGCTTCTCTGGGGTCTCTAGTGGCTACACCTTC.